A selection of T cell receptor beta chains follows, all from one sample in a study of blood T cell repertoires in COVID-19. Some clones are missing from TCRdb's copy, which holds only in-frame ones; the method was immunoSEQ multiplex PCR. The sample holds about 240,000 clones, approximately 78% seen once. The sample taken for sequencing was peripheral blood. These receptors came from a woman in her fifties or sixties with active or convalescent COVID-19. The CDR3 runs from the conserved cysteine through the conserved F or W. D genes are given only for firm matches. Some rows have no size entry. The others give once, few or many, or a class for an expanded clone.

V gene	clone size	J gene	D gene	CDR3 DNA	CDR3 protein
TRBV4-3	-	TRBJ2-7	TRBD2	TGCGCCAGCAGCCAAGAAAGCTACCTTGGGGGGGGGTACGAGCAGTACTTC	CASSQESYLGGGYEQYF
TRBV20-1	-	TRBJ2-5	TRBD2	TGCAGTGCAAGTTCTAGCGGGGCCCCATCGCCGGCCCAGTACTTC	CSASSSGAPSPAQYF
TRBV5-1	-	TRBJ1-6	TRBD1	TGCGCCAGCAGCAAAACAGGGGATAATTCACCCCTCCACTTT	CASSKTGDNSPLHF
TRBV7-2	-	TRBJ1-2	-	TGTGCCAGCAGCTTAGTGGCGGTGAACTATGGCTACACCTTC	CASSLVAVNYGYTF
TRBV18	-	TRBJ1-2	TRBD1	TGTGCCAGCTCACCGATTGGGACAGCTGGCTACACCTTC	CASSPIGTAGYTF
TRBV25-1	once	TRBJ1-2	-	TGTGCCAGCAGTGGGGGGCAGCAATACTATGGCTACACCTTC	CASSGGQQYYGYTF
TRBV5-1	-	TRBJ1-1	-	TGCGCCAGCAGCCACTCCGGGACACGGGCTGAAGCTTTCTTT	CASSHSGTRAEAFF
TRBV29-1	many	TRBJ1-1	-	TGCAGCGCTTGGGAGGGGATGAACACTGAAGCTTTCTTT	CSAWEGMNTEAFF
TRBV12-5	-	TRBJ2-7	-	TGTGCTAGTGGTTTGGGAATGCGTAACTACGAGCAGTACTTC	CASGLGMRNYEQYF
TRBV6-1	-	TRBJ2-7	-	TGTGCCAGCAGTGACCTCTCCAGTCCCCGAGGGGGTGAGCAGTACTTC	CASSDLSSPRGGEQYF
TRBV6-6	-	TRBJ1-1	-	TGTGCCAGCAGTTCCACAGGTGACCGGAACACTGAAGCTTTCTTT	CASSSTGDRNTEAFF
TRBV5-1	-	TRBJ1-2	-	TGCGCCAGCAGCTTGGAGCCTGTGGATGGCTACACCTTC	CASSLEPVDGYTF